A selection of T cell receptor beta chains follows, all from one sample in a study of OX40 agonist ivuxolimab in advanced cancers. TCRdb's copy holds only in-frame clones and misses some; the assay was immunoSEQ multiplex PCR. The sample records about 27,000 clones, more than 70% being singletons. The source was CD4+ or CD8+ T cells sorted from blood, collected in a trial of the OX40 agonist ivuxolimab. The receptors originated from an adult with an advanced solid tumor such as melanoma, head and neck, liver or kidney cancer. CDR3s include the opening cysteine and the closing phenylalanine or tryptophan.

15 | TRBJ2-7 | TRBV7-8 | CASSLELGSSYEQYF
14 | TRBJ1-2 | TRBV27 | CASSTQGGDYGYTF
15 | TRBJ2-7 | TRBV7-2 | CASSAGPGASYEQYF
15 | TRBJ1-5 | TRBV5-6 | CASSLYGNSNQPQHF
13 | TRBJ1-5 | TRBV7-9 | CASGQGGDQPQHF
13 | TRBJ1-4 | TRBV27 | CASSWDVGEKLFF
13 | TRBJ2-7 | TRBV6-5 | CASSPGQTYEQYF
17 | TRBJ2-6 | TRBV4-1 | CASSHRQGAGGANVLTF
12 | TRBJ2-2 | TRBV27 | CASSLKPGELFF
17 | TRBJ1-1 | TRBV12-2 | CASRLGEPGVMNTEAFF
15 | TRBJ2-7 | TRBV30 | CAWSVLVDGAGEQYF
15 | TRBJ1-3 | TRBV4-2 | CASSREGGSGNTIYF
14 | TRBJ2-7 | TRBV9 | CASSVGTGAYEQYF
14 | TRBJ1-4 | TRBV29-1 | CSVAGADFNEKLFF
14 | TRBJ2-7 | TRBV7-9 | CASSEGGRTYEQYF
13 | TRBJ2-1 | TRBV6-4 | CASSEGTNNEQFF
13 | TRBJ2-5 | TRBV14 | CASSRQFTETQYF
13 | TRBJ1-1 | TRBV19 | CATRGTENTEAFF
15 | TRBJ1-2 | TRBV4-3 | CASSPGPSRSYGYTF
15 | TRBJ2-1 | TRBV6-1 | CASSEGHPTYNEQFF
17 | TRBJ1-2 | TRBV28 | CASSTIPPRQGNNGYTF
15 | TRBJ2-1 | TRBV4-1 | CASSATNREHNEQFF
15 | TRBJ2-5 | TRBV29-1 | CSVEIRVGYQETQYF
19 | TRBJ2-3 | TRBV14 | CASSQEYWASGASTDTQYF
19 | TRBJ1-3 | TRBV7-6 | CASSLTNFQGALSGNTIYF
11 | TRBJ2-1 | TRBV21-1 | CASSARNEQFF
15 | TRBJ2-1 | TRBV18 | CASSPRGSGEREQFF
15 | TRBJ2-5 | TRBV10-3 | CAISESVNGAETQYF
14 | TRBJ1-1 | TRBV9 | CASSVVGGLNEAFF
14 | TRBJ1-6 | TRBV7-3 | CASSLYRERSPLHF
16 | TRBJ2-5 | TRBV14 | CASSQDQAGRWETQYF